This T cell receptor beta chain was sequenced in a study of regulatory T cells in long-lasting Graves disease. The CDR3 is 13 residues long. Trimming took off 0 bases at V and 4 bases at J, with 10 bases between the two ends. The germline V gene has CDR1 DFQATT and CDR2 SNEGSKA (reference sequence). Assembly of TCR beta libraries relied on iRepertoire HTBI primers together with Arm-PCR of CDR3 regions. TCRdb re-called the multiplex PCR reads through MiXCR, storing one row per CDR3 protein. Of 400,000 to 650,000 distinct CDR3 sequences listed, 16% are singletons. This clonotype was counted at least ten times. This sample's time point: newly diagnosed GD, antithyroid drugs for less than 3 months. PBMC-derived RNA was used for the TCR library. Separately, the same data were catalogued under a study of T cells in Graves' hyperthyroidism and ophthalmopathy. That paper adds: Ophthalmopathy was identified by the model a median about 6 months ahead of onset.

The chain carries TRBV20-1 and TRBJ2-7; no clear D. Sequenced here: peripheral blood mononuclear cells (PBMCs), sampled at new diagnosis, from a patient treated with antithyroid drugs. This clonotype was obtained from a woman in her forties or fifties with Graves disease. CDR3 DNA: TGCAGTGCTAGAGACTCGGACCTTTACGAGCAGTACTTC. Translating it yields CSARDSDLYEQYF.